The 30 T cell receptor beta chains reported below all come from one sample, sequenced in a study of blood T cell repertoires in COVID-19. The data were produced by immunoSEQ multiplex PCR, yet TCRdb's version contains in-frame clones alone and is incomplete. This table has about 63,000 clones, about 89% appearing once. The sequenced material came from peripheral blood. The receptors here all came from a middle-aged man with active COVID-19.

This chain links TRBV5-4 with TRBJ2-5; 8 nucleotides match TRBD2. V trimming: 3 bases; J trimming: 3 bases; junction bases outside the gene matches: 7. The germline CDR1 and CDR2 sequences are SGHNT and YYREEE (reference sequence). This CDR3 is 15 amino acids long. CDR3 nucleotides: TGTGCCAGCAGCTCCGGGACTAGAAGTGAAGAGACCCAGTACTTC. Translated, it gives CASSSGTRSEETQYF.

The chain is built from TRBV4-2 and TRBJ1-3, with unresolved D. This CDR3 has 18 residues. V dropped 1 base and J dropped 0 bases, with 16 bases sitting between them. In germline, CDR1 is LGHNA, CDR2 YNFKEQ. CDR3 bases: TGTGCCAGCAGCCAAGTTAGGACCTCCCGGGACTCTGGAAACACCATATATTTT. This gives the protein CASSQVRTSRDSGNTIYF.

DNA of the CDR3: TGTGCCAGCGTCCGTACGACTAGCGGGAGCTCCTACAATGAGCAGTTCTTC. Translated, it gives CASVRTTSGSSYNEQFF. The V gene is TRBV3-1 (or the pseudogene TRBV3-2), the J gene TRBJ2-1; 12 bases fit TRBD2. CDR1 and CDR2 (germline): LGHDT, YNNKEL (reference sequence). This CDR3 has 17 residues. The V gene end was trimmed by 8 bases and the J gene end by 0 bases; junction bases not matched to a gene: 8.

The gene calls are TRBV19 and TRBJ1-4; D is possibly TRBD1 (6 bases). The CDR3 is 15 residues long. Germline lookup yields CDR1 LNHDA and CDR2 SQIVND (reference sequence). Trimming left V 5 bases short and J 3 bases short, with 13 bases between. The CDR3 is CASSVRRGANEKLFF. As DNA, the CDR3 is TGTGCCAGTAGTGTTCGCAGGGGCGCTAATGAAAAACTGTTTTTT.

In this sample, this clone turned up once. The rearrangement links TRBV10-3 to TRBJ1-2; 8 bases line up with TRBD1. In germline, CDR1 is ENHRY, CDR2 SYGVKD. V lost 2 bases to trimming and J lost 7 bases; unmatched junction nucleotides: 9. This CDR3 has 15 residues. CDR3 DNA sequence: TGTGCCATCAGTGAGCCTGGCAGGGGGCAGTTTGGCTACACCTTC. Protein: CAISEPGRGQFGYTF.

The chain employs TRBV12-3 or TRBV12-4 and TRBJ2-1; the D gene is possibly TRBD1 (6 bases). This CDR3 contains 11 residues. V lost 4 bases, J lost 8 bases, and 6 bases lay in between. CDR3 protein: CASSWGHEQFF. CDR3 bases: TGTGCCAGCAGTTGGGGGCATGAGCAGTTCTTC.

The rearrangement joins TRBV28 to TRBJ2-3; 14 bases line up with TRBD2. The J segment lost 1 base and the V segment lost 4 bases, leaving 4 bases of the junction unmatched. The CDR3 length is 17 residues. Germline V gives CDR1 MDHEN, CDR2 SYDVKM. The CDR3 DNA reads TGTGCCAGCAGTTCGAGGGGACTAGCGGGAGGCACAGATACGCAGTATTTT. Protein sequence: CASSSRGLAGGTDTQYF.

The chain is built from TRBV9 and TRBJ2-2; D is possibly TRBD2 (5 bases). The germline V gene encodes CDR1 SGDLS and CDR2 YYNGEE. The CDR3 sequence is 14 residues long. V lost 1 base and J 7 bases, leaving 11 bases between the germline ends. CDR3 region: CASSVRSAGGELFF. The CDR3 nucleotides read TGTGCCAGCAGCGTACGTAGTGCGGGCGGGGAGCTGTTTTTT.

The chain recombines TRBV30 with TRBJ2-3; tentative D call: TRBD1 (6 bases). Trimming shortened V by 2 bases and J by 4 bases, and 10 bases separated the two germline ends. The germline V gene encodes CDR1 GTSNPN and CDR2 SVGIG (reference sequence). The CDR3 is 13 residues long. Here the CDR3 DNA reads TGTGCCTGGAGTACAGGGTTCGCAGATACGCAGTATTTT. Its protein is CAWSTGFADTQYF.

The chain is built from TRBV5-1 and TRBJ2-1, with TRBD2 identical over 10 bases. From germline, CDR1 is SGHRS and CDR2 YFSETQ. Unmatched junction bases numbered 6, after V lost 2 bases and J lost 7 bases. CDR3 length: 15 residues. As DNA, the CDR3 is TGCGCCAGCAGCTTACGGACTAGCGGAGGGAATGAGCAGTTCTTC. Translation gives CASSLRTSGGNEQFF. Using reference TRBV5-1 and TRBJ2-1 for the parts outside the CDR3, the full variable domain is KAGVTQTPRYLIKTRGQQVTLSCSPISGHRSVSWYQQTPGQGLQFLFEYFSETQRNKGNFPGRFSGRQFSNSRSEMNVSTLELGDSALYLCASSLRTSGGNEQFFGPGTRLTVL.

This clone was detected only once. The chain employs TRBV24-1 and TRBJ2-2; 7 nucleotides line up with TRBD2. V was pared by 7 bases and J by 3 bases, with 7 bases of the junction left unmatched. From germline, CDR1 is KGHDR and CDR2 SFDVKD. The CDR3 extends over 15 amino acids. The CDR3, as DNA: TGTGCCACCAGGGCTAGCGGAGGCTACACCGGGGAGCTGTTTTTT. Protein sequence: CATRASGGYTGELFF.

CDR3 loop: CASSLSVNEQFF. CDR3 coding DNA: TGTGCCAGCAGTTTGTCGGTCAATGAGCAGTTCTTC. This rearrangement joins TRBV12-3 or TRBV12-4 to TRBJ2-1, with no clear D. The CDR3 is 12 residues long. Deletions cut 3 bases from V and 6 bases from J, with 6 bases between.

The chain's CDR3 is CAISETPGAEAFF. The CDR3 DNA reads TGTGCCATCAGTGAAACTCCAGGCGCTGAAGCTTTCTTT. The chain has TRBV10-3 and TRBJ1-1; no reliable D call. The CDR3 is 13 amino acids. CDR1 and CDR2 from the germline V gene are ENHRY and SYGVKD. V was clipped by 3 bases and J by 6 bases, with 11 bases between them.

This clone was seen just once. The V call is TRBV6-6, the J call TRBJ2-7; D gene ambiguous. The CDR3 loop spans 11 amino acids. CDR1 and CDR2 (germline): MNHNY, SVGAGI (reference sequence). Trimming took 5 bases from V and 3 from J, leaving 5 bases between them. The CDR3 DNA follows: TGTGCCAGCAGTACTATCTACGAGCAGTACTTC. Amino acids: CASSTIYEQYF.

This clone was detected a few times. J is TRBJ2-3 and V is TRBV19; D is perhaps TRBD2 (6 bases). From germline, CDR1 is LNHDA and CDR2 SQIVND (reference sequence). The V end was cut by 2 bases, the J end by 1 base, with 16 bases between. The CDR3 is 17 residues long. The CDR3 DNA reads TGTGCCAGTAGTATACGGTCGGGCGGGATCCGCACAGATACGCAGTATTTT. It translates to CASSIRSGGIRTDTQYF.

The V and J genes are TRBV4-1 and TRBJ1-2, with D possibly matching TRBD1 (5 bases). From germline, CDR1 is MGHRA and CDR2 YSYEKL. The V gene lost 4 bases and the J gene lost 4 bases, with 16 bases spanning the gap. The CDR3 extends over 15 amino acids. DNA of the CDR3: TGCGCCAGCAGCCCCGTTGGGGGGGAAGGCTATGGCTACACCTTC. This codes for CASSPVGGEGYGYTF.

The rearrangement uses TRBV10-3 and TRBJ1-1; D gene uncertain. CDR1 is ENHRY and CDR2 is SYGVKD in the germline V gene. The V end was cut by 0 bases, the J end by 5 bases, with 4 bases between. The CDR3 contains 12 residues. CDR3 in amino acids: CAISESTTEAFF. In nucleotides, the CDR3 is TGTGCCATCAGTGAGTCGACAACTGAAGCTTTCTTT.

A few counts support this clone. The rearrangement uses TRBV7-2 and TRBJ1-6; no firm D call. Per the germline V gene, CDR1 is SGHTA and CDR2 is FQGNSA. Deletions cut 4 bases from V and 9 bases from J, with 10 bases between. The CDR3 totals 13 residues. The CDR3 protein is CASSSTEGSPLHF. For the CDR3, the DNA is TGTGCCAGCAGCTCGACGGAGGGTTCACCCCTCCACTTT. The variable domain in full, completed from reference TRBV7-2 and TRBJ1-6, reads GAGVSQSPSNKVTEKGKDVELRCDPISGHTALYWYRQSLGQGLEFLIYFQGNSAPDKSGLPSDRFSAERTGGSVSTLTIQRTQQEDSAVYLCASSSTEGSPLHFGNGTRLTVT.

This chain connects TRBV18 to TRBJ1-5, with TRBD1 as a possible D gene (6 bases). The CDR3 consists of 13 residues. Per the germline V gene, CDR1 is KGHSH and CDR2 is LQKENI. Deletions cut 4 bases from V and 8 bases from J, with 12 bases between. CDR3 amino acids: CASSRDRQEPQHF. The CDR3 region has the DNA TGTGCCAGCTCACGCGATAGACAGGAGCCCCAGCATTTT.

The table lists this clone with a few counts. The rearrangement links TRBV5-1 to TRBJ2-1, with 12 bases fitting TRBD2. The J segment lost 6 bases and the V segment lost 4 bases, leaving 11 bases of the junction unmatched. CDR1 and CDR2 from the germline V gene are SGHRS and YFSETQ. The CDR3 contains 17 residues. CDR3 DNA sequence: TGCGCCAGCAGCCCTCTAGCGGGAGGGCATTTTGGCAATGAGCAGTTCTTC. Amino acids: CASSPLAGGHFGNEQFF.

V and J are TRBV28 and TRBJ1-2; D might be TRBD1 (5 bases). This CDR3 region has 14 residues. With 4 bases removed from V and 5 bases from J, the gap between germline ends came to 14 bases. Germline-derived CDR1 and CDR2 are MDHEN and SYDVKM. CDR3 sequence: CASSSRVGGYGYTF. The CDR3 nucleotides are TGTGCCAGCAGTTCACGGGTCGGGGGGTATGGCTACACCTTC.

J is TRBJ1-3 and V is TRBV9, with 9 nucleotides matching TRBD1. The germline gives CDR1 SGDLS, CDR2 YYNGEE. The CDR3 consists of 17 residues. With 0 bases clipped from V and 0 bases from J, the junction kept 4 bases outside the gene matches. CDR3 in amino acids: CASSVEGQGLSGNTIYF. The CDR3 coding sequence is TGTGCCAGCAGCGTAGAGGGACAGGGACTCTCTGGAAACACCATATATTTT. The full variable domain, completed using reference TRBV9 and TRBJ1-3, is DSGVTQTPKHLITATGQRVTLRCSPRSGDLSVYWYQQSLDQGLQFLIQYYNGEERAKGNILERFSAQQFPDLHSELNLSSLELGDSALYFCASSVEGQGLSGNTIYFGEGSWLTVV.

The J gene is TRBJ2-1, the V gene TRBV6-2 or TRBV6-3; 11 bases match TRBD2. The CDR3 consists of 17 residues. V trimming: 5 bases; J trimming: 4 bases; junction bases outside the gene matches: 10. Germline CDR1 MNHEY, CDR2 SVGEGT. The CDR3 nucleotides are TGTGCCAGCAGTCACTACCGACTAGCGGGGAGGTACAATGAGCAGTTCTTC. It translates to CASSHYRLAGRYNEQFF.

This chain joins TRBV18 and TRBJ1-3; D gene ambiguous. CDR3 size: 14 residues. With 6 bases removed from V and 0 bases from J, the gap between germline ends came to 9 bases. Germline V lookup: CDR1 KGHSH, CDR2 LQKENI. As DNA, the CDR3 is TGTGCCAGCTCGCTCGGGATCTCTGGAAACACCATATATTTT. It specifies CASSLGISGNTIYF.

This chain links TRBV5-3 with TRBJ2-3, with D tentatively TRBD2 (6 bases). TRBV5-3 is an open reading frame, and its role is uncertain. V lost 3 bases, J lost 0 bases, and 14 bases lay in between. This CDR3 is 16 amino acids long. The CDR3, as DNA: TGTGCCAGAAGCTCAGGTAGCGGAGTCAGCACAGATACGCAGTATTTT. Protein: CARSSGSGVSTDTQYF.

The gene calls are TRBV27 and TRBJ2-1, with 13 bases fitting TRBD2. The CDR3 loop spans 15 amino acids. From germline, CDR1 is MNHEY and CDR2 SMNVEV (reference sequence). J lost 4 bases, V lost 5 bases, and 2 bases had no gene match. CDR3 sequence: CASSLLAGGYNEQFF. The CDR3 nucleotides read TGTGCCAGCAGTCTACTAGCGGGAGGGTACAATGAGCAGTTCTTC.

The rearrangement uses TRBV19 and TRBJ2-3, with 9 bases that match TRBD2. The CDR3 has 18 amino acids. The germline V gene has CDR1 LNHDA and CDR2 SQIVND (reference sequence). V lost 3 bases and J lost 0; bases outside the gene matches: 10. The CDR3 sequence: CASSIGLATRFSTDTQYF. In nucleotides, the CDR3 is TGTGCCAGTAGTATTGGACTAGCGACCCGATTCAGCACAGATACGCAGTATTTT. Full variable domain (outside the CDR3, taken from reference TRBV19 and TRBJ2-3): DGGITQSPKYLFRKEGQNVTLSCEQNLNHDAMYWYRQDPGQGLRLIYYSQIVNDFQKGDIAEGYSVSREKKESFPLTVTSAQKNPTAFYLCASSIGLATRFSTDTQYFGPGTRLTVL.

The chain has TRBV5-4 and TRBJ2-2, with TRBD2 identical over 12 bases. The germline gives CDR1 SGHNT, CDR2 YYREEE (reference sequence). Trimming cost V 4 bases and J 6 bases; bases outside gene matches: 7. The CDR3 extends over 16 amino acids. In nucleotides, the CDR3 is TGTGCCAGCAGCCCCGAAGGACTAGCGGGACCCGGGGAGCTGTTTTTT. This codes for CASSPEGLAGPGELFF.

This chain uses TRBV6-6 with TRBJ1-1; 8 nucleotides agree with TRBD1. Germline V gene sequence: CDR1 MNHNY, CDR2 SVGAGI (reference sequence). This CDR3 comprises 14 residues. J lost 8 bases, V lost 2 bases, and 7 bases had no gene match. CDR3 amino acids: CASSYALGQGEAFF. CDR3 in DNA: TGTGCCAGCAGTTACGCCCTCGGACAGGGCGAAGCTTTCTTT.

This sequence joins TRBV4-3 and TRBJ2-7, with 9 bases aligning to TRBD2. The CDR3 covers 20 residues. CDR1 is LGHNA and CDR2 is YSLEER in the germline V gene. Trimming took 0 bases from V and 0 from J; bases not matched to a gene: 15. The CDR3 protein is CASSQELRPSGRPSSYEQYF. The CDR3 bases are TGCGCCAGCAGCCAAGAGTTAAGGCCGAGCGGGAGGCCAAGCTCCTACGAGCAGTACTTC.